Below, 29 T cell receptor beta chains from the same sample are listed, as sequenced in a study of OX40 agonist ivuxolimab in advanced cancers. Only in-frame clones appear in the TCRdb table, and some are missing; sequencing was by immunoSEQ multiplex PCR. The data show roughly 83,000 clones, with roughly nine tenths seen just once and roughly 8.9% held by the top ten. The starting material was CD4+ or CD8+ T cells sorted from blood, obtained in a trial of the OX40 agonist ivuxolimab. All receptors derive from an adult with an advanced solid tumor such as melanoma, head and neck, liver or kidney cancer.

This chain joins TRBV27 and TRBJ2-1; no definite D call. Trimming took off 5 bases at V and 8 bases at J, with 13 bases between the two ends. Germline V gene data show CDR1 as MNHEY and CDR2 as SMNVEV (reference sequence). This CDR3 spans 13 amino acids. The CDR3 DNA reads as TGTGCCAGCAGTGCATTAGGTTCCGATGAGCAGTTCTTC. Translating gives CASSALGSDEQFF.

This sequence joins TRBV9 and TRBJ1-2; no definite D call. CDR3 size: 12 residues. Trimming took off 2 bases at V and 4 bases at J, with 6 bases between the two ends. CDR1 and CDR2 (germline): SGDLS, YYNGEE. The CDR3 sequence is CASSVPAYGYTF. The CDR3 DNA reads as TGTGCCAGCAGCGTCCCAGCCTATGGCTACACCTTC.

Comments on this clone: Its ends do not fully match the called genes, so a read error is possible. This sample includes further DNA sequences coding for the same CDR3. This chain links TRBV5-6 with TRBJ1-5; no definite D call. The germline V gene encodes CDR1 SGHDT and CDR2 YYEEEE. CDR3 size: 12 residues. The CDR3 loop is CASSYSNQPQHF. The DNA for the CDR3 is TGTGCTAGCAGCTATAGCAATCAGCCCCAGCATTTT.

The chain carries TRBV28 and TRBJ1-1; D may be TRBD1 (6 bases). Germline V gene lookup returns CDR1 MDHEN and CDR2 SYDVKM. V lost 6 bases to trimming and J lost 0 bases, with 14 bases between them. The CDR3 has 15 residues. For the CDR3, the DNA is TGTGCCAGCAGCCTTATGGGACACCTGAACACTGAAGCTTTCTTT. It translates to CASSLMGHLNTEAFF.

This chain connects TRBV4-1 to TRBJ2-2, with 9 bases identical to TRBD1. The germline gives CDR1 MGHRA, CDR2 YSYEKL. The CDR3 extends over 14 amino acids. V shed 8 bases, J shed 2 bases, and the junction held 3 bases outside the gene matches. In nucleotides, the CDR3 is TGCGCCAGCCGGGACAGGGAAAACACCGGGGAGCTGTTTTTT. Its translation: CASRDRENTGELFF.

This chain connects TRBV7-3 to TRBJ2-6; D remains unclear. The germline V and J ends were trimmed by 2 bases and 1 base, with 15 bases remaining between them. Germline V gene lookup returns CDR1 SGHTA and CDR2 FQGTGA. This CDR3 has 18 amino acids. The DNA for the CDR3 is TGTGCCAGCAGCTTATATGCTTCAACGACTTCTGGGGCCAACGTCCTGACTTTC. This sequence encodes CASSLYASTTSGANVLTF.

The rearrangement joins TRBV7-9 to TRBJ2-3, with D possibly being TRBD1 (6 bases). Trimming shortened V by 4 bases and J by 1 base, and 24 bases separated the two germline ends. The CDR3 spans 19 residues. CDR1 SEHNR and CDR2 FQNEAQ come from the germline V gene (reference sequence). The DNA of the CDR3 is TGTGCCAGCAGCTCGACGATGTCAGAGAGGGGGAGTCGCACAGATACGCAGTATTTT. This codes for CASSSTMSERGSRTDTQYF.

This clone was picked up one time. This chain uses TRBV11-3 with TRBJ1-1, with D maybe TRBD1 (5 bases). The CDR3 has 13 amino acids. Per the germline V gene, CDR1 is SGHNT and CDR2 is YENEEA. Trimming removed 1 base at V and 7 bases at J, with 10 bases between. The CDR3 sequence: CASSLGGDNEAFF. In nucleotides, the CDR3 is TGTGCCAGCAGCTTAGGGGGGGATAATGAAGCTTTCTTT.

This clone was seen only once. For the CDR3, the DNA is TGTGCCAGCAGCTTAGATTTGAAAAACATTCAGTACTTC. Translating it yields CASSLDLKNIQYF. V usage is TRBV7-2 and J usage is TRBJ2-4; D unclear. The CDR3 contains 13 residues. Germline assignment: CDR1 SGHTA and CDR2 FQGNSA. Trimming shortened V by 1 base and J by 4 bases, and 5 bases separated the two germline ends.

V is TRBV6-1 and J is TRBJ2-7, with D perhaps TRBD2 (5 bases). The CDR3 contains 14 residues. Trimming removed 5 bases from V and 6 bases from J, with 17 bases in between. Germline assignment: CDR1 MNHNS and CDR2 SASEGT. CDR3 nucleotide sequence: TGTGCCAGCAGTAATAGAGGAGGAGTCCCCGAGCAGTACTTC. Protein: CASSNRGGVPEQYF.

The gene calls are TRBV28 and TRBJ1-2; D is unclear. CDR3 length: 15 amino acids. Germline CDR1 reads MDHEN; CDR2 reads SYDVKM. With 5 bases removed from V and 4 bases from J, the gap between germline ends came to 17 bases. The CDR3 DNA follows: TGTGCCAGCAGTCTACCGGATAAGGGCGGCTATGGCTACACCTTC. Amino acid sequence: CASSLPDKGGYGYTF.

Regarding this clone: Other DNA sequences in this specimen translate into the identical CDR3. V and J are TRBV9 and TRBJ2-3; possibly TRBD1 for D (7 bases). This CDR3 is built from 14 residues. V gave up 3 bases and J gave up 5 bases, with 13 bases separating them. Per germline, CDR1 SGDLS and CDR2 YYNGEE. The CDR3 DNA reads TGTGCCAGCAGCGAGGAGGGGGCGGGAGATACGCAGTATTTT. Protein sequence: CASSEEGAGDTQYF.

The chain couples TRBV19 to TRBJ1-2; D is uncertain. CDR1 is LNHDA, CDR2 SQIVND, per germline (reference sequence). The V end was cut by 5 bases, the J end by 0 bases, with 13 bases between. The CDR3 contains 15 residues. CDR3 sequence (DNA): TGTGCCAGTAGTGCACAGACCTGGTCTAACTATGGCTACACCTTC. Translation: CASSAQTWSNYGYTF.

The V and J genes are TRBV7-2 and TRBJ2-7; no definite D call. Per germline, CDR1 SGHTA and CDR2 FQGNSA. V lost 2 bases and J 3 bases, leaving 11 bases between the germline ends. The length of the CDR3 is 14 residues. DNA for the CDR3: TGTGCCAGCAGCTTACGGGCCACGTACTACGAGCAGTACTTC. This encodes CASSLRATYYEQYF. The entire variable domain, with the rest obtained from reference TRBV7-2 and TRBJ2-7, is as follows: GAGVSQSPSNKVTEKGKDVELRCDPISGHTALYWYRQSLGQGLEFLIYFQGNSAPDKSGLPSDRFSAERTGGSVSTLTIQRTQQEDSAVYLCASSLRATYYEQYFGPGTRLTVT.

CDR3 DNA sequence: TGTGCCAGCAGCCCAACAGGGGGCGGTCAGCCCCAGCATTTT. As protein: CASSPTGGGQPQHF. The J gene is TRBJ1-5, the V gene TRBV28; TRBD1 matches at 9 bases. Trimming cost V 6 bases and J 6 bases; bases outside gene matches: 6. The CDR3 totals 14 residues. Germline assignment: CDR1 MDHEN and CDR2 SYDVKM.

In its sample, this clone was seen once. The chain uses TRBV30 and TRBJ2-2, with 7 bases lining up with TRBD1. The CDR3 contains 13 residues. CDR1 and CDR2 from the germline V gene are GTSNPN and SVGIG (reference sequence). Germline trimming cut 2 bases from V and 6 bases from J; bases unmatched to any gene: 3. CDR3 sequence (DNA): TGTGCCTGGAGTACAGGGGCGGCCGGGGAGCTGTTTTTT. Its translation: CAWSTGAAGELFF.

On this clone: The same CDR3 can be traced to other DNA sequences in this sample. The chain employs TRBV9 and TRBJ1-1, with D unclear. With 0 bases removed from V and 4 bases from J, the gap between germline ends came to 10 bases. Germline lookup yields CDR1 SGDLS and CDR2 YYNGEE. This CDR3 has 14 amino acids. CDR3 sequence (DNA): TGTGCCAGCAGCGTAGGTGGGTTGGGCACTGAAGCTTTCTTT. It encodes CASSVGGLGTEAFF.

The rearrangement links TRBV7-8 to TRBJ2-1; 10 positions match TRBD2. The CDR3 runs to 15 residues. V was pared by 1 base and J by 7 bases, with 4 bases of the junction left unmatched. Germline assignment: CDR1 SGHVS and CDR2 FQNEAQ. CDR3 coding DNA: TGTGCCAGCAGCTTAGAAGCGGGGGGGCGGAATGAGCAGTTCTTC. Translating it yields CASSLEAGGRNEQFF. Full variable domain (missing parts from reference TRBV7-8 and TRBJ2-1): GAGVSQSPRYKVAKRGQDVALRCDPISGHVSLFWYQQALGQGPEFLTYFQNEAQLDKSGLPSDRFFAERPEGSVSTLKIQRTQQEDSAVYLCASSLEAGGRNEQFFGPGTRLTVL.

The rearrangement links TRBV7-2 to TRBJ2-7; D is unresolved. There are 12 residues in the CDR3. Germline CDR1 reads SGHTA; CDR2 reads FQGNSA. Trimming shortened V by 5 bases and J by 2 bases, and 7 bases separated the two germline ends. Written as DNA, the CDR3 is TGTGCCAGCAGCAACGGACCCTACGAGCAGTACTTC. This codes for CASSNGPYEQYF. Supplemented by reference TRBV7-2 and TRBJ2-7, the full variable domain reads GAGVSQSPSNKVTEKGKDVELRCDPISGHTALYWYRQSLGQGLEFLIYFQGNSAPDKSGLPSDRFSAERTGGSVSTLTIQRTQQEDSAVYLCASSNGPYEQYFGPGTRLTVT.

The chain joins TRBV4-1 to TRBJ2-1; 10 bases line up with TRBD2. J was trimmed by 4 bases and V by 4 bases; bases with no gene match: 13. The CDR3 consists of 18 residues. CDR1 MGHRA and CDR2 YSYEKL come from the germline V gene. CDR3 DNA: TGCGCCAGCAGCCCCTATCCCAGCGGGGGGGCCGGGTACAATGAGCAGTTCTTC. Protein product: CASSPYPSGGAGYNEQFF.

The genes are TRBV19 and TRBJ2-1, with 8 bases aligning to TRBD1. Germline V gene data show CDR1 as LNHDA and CDR2 as SQIVND (reference sequence). Trimming cost V 0 bases and J 4 bases; bases outside gene matches: 5. This CDR3 is built from 16 residues. This chain's CDR3 is CASSIEPGQAYNEQFF. CDR3 sequence (DNA): TGTGCCAGTAGTATAGAACCGGGACAGGCATACAATGAGCAGTTCTTC.

The chain couples TRBV18 to TRBJ2-7; a weak D match, TRBD1 (6 bases). The ends were cut back, 5 bases at V and 2 bases at J, with 10 bases in the middle. Germline-derived CDR1 and CDR2 are KGHSH and LQKENI. The CDR3 contains 13 residues. CDR3 in DNA: TGTGCCAGCTCAGGGGGCGTGACCTACGAGCAGTACGTC. As protein: CASSGGVTYEQYV.

This chain joins TRBV2 and TRBJ1-1; D possibly corresponds to TRBD1 (6 bases). Trimming left V 2 bases short and J 5 bases short, with 12 bases between. The germline V gene has CDR1 SNHLY and CDR2 FYNNEI. This CDR3 is built from 14 residues. CDR3 residues: CASSELGGGTEAFF. CDR3 coding DNA: TGTGCCAGCAGTGAATTAGGGGGAGGGACTGAAGCTTTCTTT.

This chain connects TRBV11-3 to TRBJ2-3, with a possible D match to TRBD2 (6 bases). The V end lost 5 bases, the J end lost 3 bases, and 18 bases lay between the germline ends. This CDR3 contains 16 residues. In germline, CDR1 is SGHNT, CDR2 YENEEA. The CDR3 here is CASSDGLYLLTDTQYF. CDR3 nucleotides: TGTGCCAGCAGCGACGGACTATACCTTCTTACAGATACGCAGTATTTT.

The chain combines TRBV28 with TRBJ2-1, with TRBD2 identical over 11 bases. The CDR3 totals 16 residues. Germline CDR1 reads MDHEN; CDR2 reads SYDVKM. V shed 5 bases, J shed 1 base, and the junction held 4 bases outside the gene matches. The CDR3 DNA sequence: TGTGCCAGCAGTGCCCGACTAGCGGGATCCTACAATGAGCAGTTCTTC. Encoded protein: CASSARLAGSYNEQFF.

This chain joins TRBV30 and TRBJ2-3; 9 bases are a match to TRBD2. This CDR3 has 15 amino acids. V gave up 0 bases and J gave up 3 bases; unmatched junction bases: 4. In germline, CDR1 is GTSNPN, CDR2 SVGIG (reference sequence). For the CDR3, the DNA is TGTGCCTGGAGTGTCGTAGCGGGGGCAACAGATACGCAGTATTTT. This translates into CAWSVVAGATDTQYF.

This rearrangement joins TRBV28 to TRBJ1-1; a weak D match, TRBD1 (5 bases). Trimming took 4 bases from V and 0 from J, leaving 9 bases between them. CDR1 is MDHEN, CDR2 SYDVKM, per germline. This CDR3 has 14 amino acids. As DNA, the CDR3 is TGTGCCAGCAGTTGGGACGGAATGAACACTGAAGCTTTCTTT. Translated: CASSWDGMNTEAFF.

The rearrangement uses TRBV4-2 and TRBJ2-7; 7 bases are a match to TRBD2. CDR3 size: 13 residues. J was trimmed by 2 bases and V by 3 bases; bases with no gene match: 1. Germline CDR1 and CDR2: LGHNA and YNFKEQ. The CDR3 reads CASSQGGAYEQYV. The CDR3 DNA reads as TGTGCCAGCAGCCAGGGGGGGGCCTACGAGCAGTACGTC.

This rearrangement joins TRBV4-1 to TRBJ2-5; no definite D call. This CDR3 is 15 amino acids long. The germline V gene encodes CDR1 MGHRA and CDR2 YSYEKL. Between the trimmed V and J ends, which lost 2 bases and 0 bases, there was a span of 10 bases. Here the CDR3 DNA reads TGCGCCAGCAGCCAAATAACAGAGTACCAAGAGACCCAGTACTTC. It codes for CASSQITEYQETQYF.